This entry describes one T cell receptor (beta chain). Its specificity is not known. CDR3 size: 14 residues. From germline, CDR1 is SGHDT and CDR2 YYEEEE. V was clipped by 4 bases and J by 6 bases; unmatched bases: 8. The sample belongs to a study of Ad26.COV2.S vaccination and SARS-CoV-2 variants. Overall study: Once or twice, 56 days apart, Ad26.COV2.S was delivered intramuscularly.

Assay used: immunoSEQ multiplex PCR; TCRdb lists only in-frame clones, some missing. The sample lists some 290,000 clones, about 82% occurring once. The treatment here: roughly 18 received Ad26.COV2.S at low or high dose, single or two shots; about 5 received placebo; per-sample allocation not given. It was on day 63 after the first vaccine or placebo injection that samples were taken. Study observations and caveats: People who got the vaccine had more spike-specific TCR breadth than people who got placebo.

The sequencing here drew on peripheral blood, taken in a trial of Ad26.COV2.S vaccine versus placebo. The receptor was isolated from a person between 18 and 59 years old who received the Ad26.COV2.S COVID-19 vaccine or a placebo. V gene TRBV5-6 combines with J gene TRBJ1-1; 8 bases are a match to TRBD1. The CDR3 here is CASSVRDRIPEAFF. CDR3 bases: TGTGCCAGCAGCGTCCGGGACAGGATCCCTGAAGCTTTCTTT.